This TCR beta chain was identified in a study of cytomegalovirus exposure and HLA in healthy donors. Germline CDR1 reads SQVTM; CDR2 reads ANQGSEA. CDR3 length: 20 amino acids. V shed 5 bases, J shed 7 bases, and the junction held 24 bases outside the gene matches. The primer mix had 60 Vbeta and 13 Jbeta primers. Clones were sequenced by immunoSEQ multiplex PCR, and TCRdb holds only the in-frame ones, with some missing. The sample lists roughly 120,000 clones; 74% were seen once. V usage is TRBV29-1 and J usage is TRBJ1-4, with 11 bases matching TRBD1. Sequenced material: PBMCs. The receptor was isolated from a woman in her thirties or forties in good health and CMV-seropositive. The chain's CDR3 is CSVLGPGTGTGGRFGEKLFF. In DNA form, the CDR3 reads TGCAGCGTTCTGGGTCCAGGGACCGGGACAGGGGGGAGATTCGGTGAAAAACTGTTTTTT. Full variable domain (missing parts from reference TRBV29-1 and TRBJ1-4): SAVISQKPSRDICQRGTSLTIQCQVDSQVTMMFWYRQQPGQSLTLIATANQGSEATYESGFVIDKFPISRPNLTFSTLTVSNMSPEDSSIYLCSVLGPGTGTGGRFGEKLFFGSGTQLSVL.